A single sample is the source of the 30 T cell receptor beta chains below, sequenced in a study of shared clonotypes between healthy human individuals. Libraries were prepared by immunoSEQ multiplex PCR; TCRdb keeps only in-frame clonotypes and omits some of them. The sample consists of 1,400,000 or so clones, around 98.5% of them appearing once. The specimen sequenced was naive CD4+ T cells sorted from blood. As for subset: CD45RA+ positively selected. Every receptor here comes from a man aged 30 to 39 in good health.

The V gene is TRBV28, the J gene TRBJ2-1; a weak D match, TRBD1 (5 bases). Germline V gene data show CDR1 as MDHEN and CDR2 as SYDVKM. The V end was cut by 4 bases, the J end by 10 bases, with 20 bases between. The CDR3 contains 15 residues. The CDR3 here is CASSSPEGWKGEQFF. For the CDR3, the DNA is TGTGCCAGCAGTTCCCCGGAAGGGTGGAAGGGGGAGCAGTTCTTC.

Concerning this clone: The same CDR3 also results from other DNA sequences found in this sample. This sequence joins TRBV7-3 and TRBJ2-2, with D possibly TRBD2 on 5 matching bases. This CDR3 contains 14 residues. Trimming shortened V by 2 bases and J by 4 bases, and 8 bases separated the two germline ends. Looked up from germline, CDR1 is SGHTA and CDR2 is FQGTGA. The CDR3 bases are TGTGCCAGCAGCTTAGGTGGGAGCACCGGGGAGCTGTTTTTT. Protein product: CASSLGGSTGELFF.

The chain couples TRBV6-6 to TRBJ1-5, with D perhaps TRBD1 (5 bases). V lost 10 bases to trimming and J lost 7 bases, with 14 bases between them. From germline, CDR1 is MNHNY and CDR2 SVGAGI (reference sequence). This CDR3 has 12 amino acids. The CDR3 is CATGGARQPQHF. The DNA of the CDR3 is TGTGCCACAGGAGGGGCCCGACAGCCCCAGCATTTT.

The chain uses TRBV28 and TRBJ1-4; D is unresolved. Per germline, CDR1 MDHEN and CDR2 SYDVKM. Trimming took 1 base from V and 10 from J, leaving 16 bases between them. The CDR3 runs to 15 residues. CDR3 coding DNA: TGTGCCAGCAGTTTATTTGGGGTGGGGTGGGGAAAACTGTTTTTT. Amino acids: CASSLFGVGWGKLFF.

V is TRBV11-2 and J is TRBJ1-1; TRBD1 is a possible D gene (6 bases). V gave up 1 base and J gave up 1 base, with 10 bases separating them. This CDR3 contains 15 residues. The germline CDR1 and CDR2 sequences are SGHAT and FQNNGV. CDR3 coding DNA: TGTGCCAGCAGCTTAGTCGGGGGCGGGAACACTGAAGCTTTCTTT. It encodes CASSLVGGGNTEAFF.

The chain joins TRBV2 to TRBJ2-3; 10 bases are a match to TRBD2. Germline loops: CDR1 SNHLY, CDR2 FYNNEI. This CDR3 region has 13 residues. J lost 4 bases, V lost 8 bases, and 3 bases had no gene match. The CDR3 sequence is CASSGLAADTQYF. The CDR3 DNA follows: TGTGCCAGCTCTGGACTAGCGGCAGATACGCAGTATTTT.

V usage is TRBV29-1 and J usage is TRBJ1-2; D perhaps matches TRBD1 (5 bases). V was trimmed by 7 bases and J by 8 bases, leaving 14 bases between them. The CDR3 is made up of 11 amino acids. CDR1 and CDR2 from the germline V gene are SQVTM and ANQGSEA. The CDR3 spells CSADRTVGYTF. DNA of the CDR3: TGCAGCGCTGACAGAACGGTGGGCTACACCTTC. Combining the CDR3 with reference TRBV29-1 and TRBJ1-2 gives the whole variable domain SAVISQKPSRDICQRGTSLTIQCQVDSQVTMMFWYRQQPGQSLTLIATANQGSEATYESGFVIDKFPISRPNLTFSTLTVSNMSPEDSSIYLCSADRTVGYTFGSGTRLTVV.

This chain connects TRBV27 to TRBJ2-4, with D possibly being TRBD2 (6 bases). The CDR3 is 16 residues long. The V end lost 1 base, the J end lost 2 bases, and 12 bases lay between the germline ends. CDR1 and CDR2 from the germline V gene are MNHEY and SMNVEV (reference sequence). The CDR3 coding sequence is TGTGCCAGCAGTTTATTATCACGGGACTCCAAAAACATTCAGTACTTC. Amino acid sequence: CASSLLSRDSKNIQYF.

This clone was detected once. The chain carries TRBV11-2 and TRBJ1-1; D is ambiguous. The CDR3 is made up of 13 amino acids. Germline assignment: CDR1 SGHAT and CDR2 FQNNGV. Between the trimmed V and J ends, which lost 0 bases and 5 bases, there was a span of 7 bases. The DNA for the CDR3 is TGTGCCAGCAGCTTAGATCTGGGTACTGAAGCTTTCTTT. Amino acid sequence: CASSLDLGTEAFF. Looking up the rest from reference TRBV11-2 and TRBJ1-1 gives the full variable domain: EAGVAQSPRYKIIEKRQSVAFWCNPISGHATLYWYQQILGQGPKLLIQFQNNGVVDDSQLPKDRFSAERLKGVDSTLKIQPAKLEDSAVYLCASSLDLGTEAFFGQGTRLTVV.

The chain combines TRBV29-1 with TRBJ2-5; 12 bases agree with TRBD2. The CDR3 loop spans 18 amino acids. Germline V gene lookup returns CDR1 SQVTM and CDR2 ANQGSEA. In DNA, the CDR3 is TGCAGGAGATTACGGGGGACTAGCGGGCCGAGCCACCAAGAGACCCAGTACTTC. It translates to CRRLRGTSGPSHQETQYF.

This clone is a singleton in its sample. The chain is built from TRBV28 and TRBJ2-7; tentatively, D is TRBD2 (7 bases). CDR1 is MDHEN and CDR2 is SYDVKM in the germline V gene. The V end lost 6 bases, the J end lost 0 bases, and 15 bases lay between the germline ends. The CDR3 contains 15 residues. CDR3 in DNA: TGTGCCAGCAGCTCGGGGGGCCCCCGCTCCTACGAGCAGTACTTC. This sequence encodes CASSSGGPRSYEQYF.

This rearrangement joins TRBV11-1 to TRBJ1-1; 11 bases agree with TRBD1. With 1 base clipped from V and 5 bases from J, the junction kept 0 bases outside the gene matches. This CDR3 has 14 amino acids. Germline V CDR1 and CDR2: SGHAT, FQDESV (reference sequence). The CDR3 reads CASSLGDRGTEAFF. CDR3 DNA: TGTGCCAGCAGCTTAGGGGACAGGGGGACTGAAGCTTTCTTT.

The rearrangement links TRBV2 to TRBJ2-3, with a weak D call TRBD2 (5 bases). Germline CDR1 SNHLY, CDR2 FYNNEI. This CDR3 spans 14 amino acids. V was shortened by 7 bases and J by 4 bases, with 15 bases between the two germline ends. The CDR3 sequence: CASISFPSSDTQYF. Here the CDR3 DNA reads TGTGCCAGCATCTCCTTCCCTAGCTCAGATACGCAGTATTTT. Drawing the rest from reference TRBV2 and TRBJ2-3, the complete variable domain is EPEVTQTPSHQVTQMGQEVILRCVPISNHLYFYWYRQILGQKVEFLVSFYNNEISEKSEIFDDQFSVERPDGSNFTLKIRSTKLEDSAMYFCASISFPSSDTQYFGPGTRLTVL.

The rearrangement uses TRBV6-5 and TRBJ1-1; D is unresolved. Germline V gene lookup returns CDR1 MNHEY and CDR2 SVGAGI. V was pared by 10 bases and J by 8 bases, with 17 bases between. The CDR3 totals 12 residues. In DNA, the CDR3 is TGTGCCATCTCGACTCCGGCTGGAGAAGCTTTCTTT. Translating gives CAISTPAGEAFF.

V and J are TRBV9 and TRBJ2-3; the D is unclear. The CDR3 covers 15 residues. Germline CDR1 reads SGDLS; CDR2 reads YYNGEE. Between the trimmed V and J ends, which lost 0 bases and 4 bases, there was a span of 12 bases. CDR3 in amino acids: CASSVGASFSDTQYF. Written as DNA, the CDR3 is TGTGCCAGCAGCGTAGGGGCCTCCTTTTCAGATACGCAGTATTTT.

The chain uses TRBV6-1 and TRBJ1-2; D gene uncertain. Trimming pared 0 bases from V and 2 bases from J, leaving 7 bases between. Germline lookup yields CDR1 MNHNS and CDR2 SASEGT. CDR3 length: 14 residues. CDR3 bases: TGTGCCAGCAGTGAAGCACTACGGAACTATGGCTACACCTTC. The encoded protein is CASSEALRNYGYTF.

This chain joins TRBV7-9 and TRBJ2-2; 9 nucleotides align to TRBD1. There are 15 residues in the CDR3. V lost 2 bases, J lost 6 bases, and 4 bases stayed unmatched. Looked up from germline, CDR1 is SEHNR and CDR2 is FQNEAQ (reference sequence). The DNA for the CDR3 is TGTGCCAGCAGCTTAAGAGGACAGGGGCCCGGGGAGCTGTTTTTT. It codes for CASSLRGQGPGELFF. The whole variable domain, filled in from reference TRBV7-9 and TRBJ2-2, reads DTGVSQNPRHKITKRGQNVTFRCDPISEHNRLYWYRQTLGQGPEFLTYFQNEAQLEKSRLLSDRFSAERPKGSFSTLEIQRTEQGDSAMYLCASSLRGQGPGELFFGEGSRLTVL.

This clone was seen a single time. The chain recombines TRBV18 with TRBJ1-2; TRBD1 aligns across 7 bases. Trimming cost V 2 bases and J 8 bases; bases outside gene matches: 5. This CDR3 has 13 residues. Germline CDR1 and CDR2: KGHSH and LQKENI. CDR3 sequence (DNA): TGTGCCAGCTCACCAGGACAGGCTCACGGCTACACCTTC. Protein product: CASSPGQAHGYTF.

Notes on this clone: One end of the junction fails to match germline, which may point to a read error. This chain connects TRBV7-7 to TRBJ2-5; 9 positions match TRBD1. The CDR3 length is 15 residues. The germline gives CDR1 SSHAT, CDR2 FNYEAQ (reference sequence). CDR3 in DNA: TGTGCTAGCAGCCCAGTGACAGGGGGTGAGGAGACCCAGTACTTC. Translated: CASSPVTGGEETQYF.

The chain recombines TRBV27 with TRBJ2-7; D is uncertain. The ends were cut back, 5 bases at V and 4 bases at J, with 9 bases in the middle. Germline V gene sequence: CDR1 MNHEY, CDR2 SMNVEV (reference sequence). The CDR3 extends over 12 amino acids. In nucleotides, the CDR3 is TGTGCCAGCAGTGGAAACTCTTACGAGCAGTACTTC. It specifies CASSGNSYEQYF.

The chain couples TRBV6-6 to TRBJ2-7; TRBD1 agrees at 10 bases. CDR3 length: 14 amino acids. The V gene end was trimmed by 2 bases and the J gene end by 2 bases; junction bases not matched to a gene: 0. Germline CDR1 and CDR2: MNHNY and SVGAGI (reference sequence). The CDR3: CASSYGTGAYEQYF. For the CDR3, the DNA is TGTGCCAGCAGTTACGGGACAGGGGCCTACGAGCAGTACTTC.

The chain joins TRBV18 to TRBJ2-7; D gene uncertain. This CDR3 region has 12 residues. Trimming removed 3 bases from V and 6 bases from J, with 9 bases in between. CDR1 and CDR2 (germline): KGHSH, LQKENI. CDR3 sequence (DNA): TGTGCCAGCTCACCGGTTAAACGCGAGCAGTACTTC. This translates into CASSPVKREQYF.

The chain couples TRBV11-2 to TRBJ2-7; unclear D gene. The V and J ends lost 2 bases and 7 bases respectively, with 9 bases between them. From germline, CDR1 is SGHAT and CDR2 FQNNGV. The CDR3 has 12 amino acids. This CDR3 is CASSLTSPEQYF. The CDR3 DNA reads as TGTGCCAGCAGCTTAACGTCTCCGGAGCAGTACTTC.

V is TRBV4-3 and J is TRBJ2-7, with D perhaps given as TRBD1 or TRBD2 (6 bases each). V was cut by 0 bases and J by 0 bases, with 12 bases left in between. CDR3 length equals 16 residues. Germline loops: CDR1 LGHNA, CDR2 YSLEER. The CDR3 nucleotides read TGCGCCAGCAGCCAAGATAGGGCGGGACACTCCTACGAGCAGTACTTC. Amino acids: CASSQDRAGHSYEQYF.

CDR3 coding DNA: TGTGCCAGTAGTACCGGGGGGGTCTGGCGCACTGAAGCTTTCTTT. As protein: CASSTGGVWRTEAFF. This sequence joins TRBV19 and TRBJ1-1; the D gene is possibly TRBD1 (5 bases). CDR1 LNHDA and CDR2 SQIVND come from the germline V gene (reference sequence). Trimming took off 4 bases at V and 4 bases at J, with 16 bases between the two ends. This CDR3 spans 15 amino acids.

The rearrangement links TRBV18 to TRBJ2-1; 14 bases are shared with TRBD2. From germline, CDR1 is KGHSH and CDR2 LQKENI. The CDR3 has 18 residues. Trimming at V came to 0 bases and at J to 3 bases, leaving 4 bases not matched to a gene. The chain's CDR3 is CASSPPGLAGVGYNEQFF. The CDR3, as DNA: TGTGCCAGCTCACCACCGGGACTAGCGGGAGTCGGCTACAATGAGCAGTTCTTC.

This rearrangement joins TRBV10-3 to TRBJ1-2, with unresolved D. The V end lost 5 bases, the J end lost 3 bases, and 13 bases lay between the germline ends. This CDR3 contains 14 residues. Germline CDR1 ENHRY, CDR2 SYGVKD. CDR3 sequence: CAISPSLRDYGYTF. Written as DNA, the CDR3 is TGTGCCATCAGTCCCTCCTTGCGGGACTATGGCTACACCTTC.

The chain has TRBV28 and TRBJ1-5; D is uncertain. The CDR3 has 12 residues. V was cut by 4 bases and J by 6 bases, with 7 bases left in between. Germline V gene lookup returns CDR1 MDHEN and CDR2 SYDVKM. In DNA, the CDR3 is TGTGCCAGCAGTTGGTCAACTCAGCCCCAGCATTTT. Amino acid sequence: CASSWSTQPQHF.

The chain uses TRBV7-9 and TRBJ2-1; 7 bases map to TRBD1. CDR1 and CDR2 from the germline V gene are SEHNR and FQNEAQ (reference sequence). The CDR3 totals 14 residues. Trimming took 1 base from V and 10 from J; bases not matched to a gene: 7. CDR3: CASSLGAPQGEQFF. CDR3 nucleotide sequence: TGTGCCAGCAGCTTAGGGGCGCCACAGGGGGAGCAGTTCTTC. The variable domain in full, completed from reference TRBV7-9 and TRBJ2-1, reads DTGVSQNPRHKITKRGQNVTFRCDPISEHNRLYWYRQTLGQGPEFLTYFQNEAQLEKSRLLSDRFSAERPKGSFSTLEIQRTEQGDSAMYLCASSLGAPQGEQFFGPGTRLTVL.

This clone was seen once. The same CDR3 can be traced to other DNA sequences in this sample. The CDR3 DNA is TGTGCCAGCTCCCGGGACCGGAACACCGGGGAGCTGTTTTTT. It translates to CASSRDRNTGELFF. V usage is TRBV18 and J usage is TRBJ2-2; D could derive from TRBD1 or TRBD2 (5 bases each). Germline assignment: CDR1 KGHSH and CDR2 LQKENI. The V and J ends lost 6 bases and 1 base respectively, with 9 bases between them. This CDR3 region has 14 residues.